This passage covers 15 T cell receptor beta chains from one sample sequenced in a study of shared clonotypes between healthy human individuals (dated by TCRdb to about 2020). Receptor amplification or capture employed the immunoSEQ multiplex PCR assay. The immuneACCESS repertoire file appears here via TCRdb, limited to in-frame rearrangements. These files lack a portion of the clones; in checked studies, under half of the deficit traces to unresolved V genes, and the cause of the others is not known. For this sample there are millions of clones; about 92% appear just once. The ten largest clonotypes hold 0.39% of the sample. The sample consisted of naive CD4+ T cells from PBMCs. The cell subset or site label of this sample denotes: CD45RA+ positively selected. The receptors shown here come from a man aged 18 to 29 in good health. Some clones in this sample may be carry-over from other donors' samples.

This chain uses TRBV10-3 with TRBJ1-4; no firm D call. CDR3 length: 15 amino acids. Germline V gene data show CDR1 as ENHRY and CDR2 as SYGVKD. Trimming took 4 bases from V and 7 from J, leaving 16 bases between them. In DNA form, the CDR3 reads TGTGCCATCAGTGCGCGGGAGGGCTGGAGTGAAAAACTGTTTTTT. Its protein is CAISAREGWSEKLFF.

V is TRBV29-1 and J is TRBJ1-3; 7 bases match TRBD1. This CDR3 contains 15 residues. Germline V gene data show CDR1 as SQVTM and CDR2 as ANQGSEA. The J segment lost 10 bases and the V segment lost 7 bases, leaving 19 bases of the junction unmatched. The DNA of the CDR3 is TGCAGCGCCTCCCGCCTAGGGACAGATGGGGAAACCATATATTTT. It encodes CSASRLGTDGETIYF. Full variable domain (remainder filled in from reference TRBV29-1 and TRBJ1-3): SAVISQKPSRDICQRGTSLTIQCQVDSQVTMMFWYRQQPGQSLTLIATANQGSEATYESGFVIDKFPISRPNLTFSTLTVSNMSPEDSSIYLCSASRLGTDGETIYFGEGSWLTVV.

This clone was found once. The CDR3 is CASSLPPLGEKLFF. The CDR3 bases are TGTGCCAGCAGCTTACCACCCCTGGGTGAAAAACTGTTTTTT. V gene TRBV7-2 combines with J gene TRBJ1-4; D ambiguous. Germline V lookup: CDR1 SGHTA, CDR2 FQGNSA. This CDR3 has 14 amino acids. With 2 bases removed from V and 7 bases from J, the gap between germline ends came to 11 bases.

The chain uses TRBV4-1 and TRBJ2-1, with 10 bases aligning to TRBD2. From germline, CDR1 is MGHRA and CDR2 YSYEKL. CDR3 length equals 15 residues. J gave up 7 bases and V 3 bases, and 6 bases lay outside the gene matches. The CDR3 protein is CASSQLGLAVNEQFF. CDR3 nucleotide sequence: TGCGCCAGCAGCCAGTTAGGACTAGCGGTTAATGAGCAGTTCTTC.

The V gene is TRBV10-3, the J gene TRBJ2-3; D ambiguous. V shed 6 bases and J shed 2 bases, with 6 bases lying between them. The CDR3 length is 12 residues. Germline V gene sequence: CDR1 ENHRY, CDR2 SYGVKD. Written as DNA, the CDR3 is TGTGCCATCAGCACAGACACAGATACGCAGTATTTT. This encodes CAISTDTDTQYF.

The chain recombines TRBV27 with TRBJ1-2; tentative D call: TRBD1 (6 bases). Looked up from germline, CDR1 is MNHEY and CDR2 is SMNVEV (reference sequence). Between the trimmed V and J ends, which lost 6 bases and 8 bases, there was a span of 25 bases. CDR3 size: 16 residues. CDR3 loop: CASRQTPYRVAEGYTF. The DNA for the CDR3 is TGTGCCAGCAGACAAACCCCCTACAGGGTGGCGGAGGGCTACACCTTC.

V is TRBV28 and J is TRBJ1-2, with D uncertain. The CDR3 covers 10 residues. Looked up from germline, CDR1 is MDHEN and CDR2 is SYDVKM. The CDR3, as DNA: TGTGCAGCCGGGGACTATGGCTACACCTTC. Protein product: CAAGDYGYTF.

The chain has TRBV5-1 and TRBJ2-2; D may match TRBD1 or TRBD2 (5 bases each). The V gene's germline CDR1 is SGHRS and CDR2 YFSETQ. CDR3 size: 15 residues. Trimming took off 0 bases at V and 4 bases at J, with 10 bases between the two ends. This chain's CDR3 is CASSLGDGATGELFF. CDR3 in DNA: TGCGCCAGCAGCTTGGGGGACGGGGCCACCGGGGAGCTGTTTTTT.

CDR3 residues: CASSLAPEPGANVLTF. The CDR3 DNA reads as TGTGCCAGCAGCTTAGCGCCGGAACCCGGGGCCAACGTCCTGACTTTC. The chain employs TRBV7-2 and TRBJ2-6, with no clear D. CDR1 is SGHTA, CDR2 FQGNSA, per germline. The CDR3 sequence is 16 residues long. Trimming removed 0 bases from V and 4 bases from J, with 10 bases in between. Complete variable domain (other parts from reference TRBV7-2 and TRBJ2-6): GAGVSQSPSNKVTEKGKDVELRCDPISGHTALYWYRQSLGQGLEFLIYFQGNSAPDKSGLPSDRFSAERTGGSVSTLTIQRTQQEDSAVYLCASSLAPEPGANVLTFGAGSRLTVL.

With respect to this clone: Other DNA sequences in this specimen translate into the identical CDR3. The chain recombines TRBV5-6 with TRBJ1-1; no clear D. V was trimmed by 0 bases and J by 0 bases, leaving 6 bases between them. Germline loops: CDR1 SGHDT, CDR2 YYEEEE. The CDR3 covers 14 residues. CDR3 sequence reads: CASSLGTVNTEAFF. In DNA form, the CDR3 reads TGTGCCAGCAGCTTGGGGACGGTGAACACTGAAGCTTTCTTT.

This clone has just one count. Other DNA variants within this sample encode the same CDR3. The rearrangement joins TRBV5-1 to TRBJ1-4, with unresolved D. Germline CDR1 is SGHRS and CDR2 is YFSETQ. The CDR3 spans 13 residues. V gave up 4 bases and J gave up 2 bases, with 6 bases separating them. For the CDR3, the DNA is TGCGCCAGCAGCGCACCCACTAATGAAAAACTGTTTTTT. It codes for CASSAPTNEKLFF.

The rearrangement uses TRBV7-2 and TRBJ2-1, with TRBD2 as a possible D gene (7 bases). The germline CDR1 and CDR2 sequences are SGHTA and FQGNSA. Deletions cut 5 bases from V and 10 bases from J, with 21 bases between. This CDR3 is built from 15 residues. For the CDR3, the DNA is TGTGCCAGCAGCGCGGAAGGGGGAGGGCCTGGGGAGCAGTTCTTC. Amino acid sequence: CASSAEGGGPGEQFF. The full variable domain, completed using reference TRBV7-2 and TRBJ2-1, is GAGVSQSPSNKVTEKGKDVELRCDPISGHTALYWYRQSLGQGLEFLIYFQGNSAPDKSGLPSDRFSAERTGGSVSTLTIQRTQQEDSAVYLCASSAEGGGPGEQFFGPGTRLTVL.

The rearrangement links TRBV5-1 to TRBJ2-2; TRBD1 matches 9 bases. The V segment lost 4 bases and the J segment 5 bases; nucleotides outside the gene matches: 9. The CDR3 runs 16 residues. The V gene's germline CDR1 is SGHRS and CDR2 YFSETQ. In DNA, the CDR3 is TGCGCCAGCAGCCGGGCGGGGACAGGGATAACCGGGGAGCTGTTTTTT. It codes for CASSRAGTGITGELFF.

This chain joins TRBV5-1 and TRBJ2-1; D call uncertain. The CDR3 spans 13 residues. Trimming took off 7 bases at V and 6 bases at J, with 14 bases between the two ends. Germline CDR1 reads SGHRS; CDR2 reads YFSETQ. CDR3 coding DNA: TGCGCCAGCGGTCTTTGGGCCATCAATGAGCAGTTCTTC. Its translation is CASGLWAINEQFF.

The gene calls are TRBV27 and TRBJ1-2, with a weak D call TRBD1 (6 bases). Trimming cost V 5 bases and J 8 bases, with 27 bases left between them. Germline V gene lookup returns CDR1 MNHEY and CDR2 SMNVEV (reference sequence). The CDR3 is made up of 17 amino acids. The CDR3 reads CASSPGGAWGKTWGYTF. The DNA for the CDR3 is TGTGCCAGCAGTCCGGGGGGGGCTTGGGGCAAAACTTGGGGCTACACCTTC.